Below, 5 T cell receptor beta chains from the same sample are listed, as sequenced in a study of blood T cell repertoires in COVID-19. The assay was immunoSEQ multiplex PCR, and TCRdb's table has in-frame clones only and misses some. This table has 100,000 to 150,000 clones, around 85% appearing once. The sample comprised peripheral blood. The receptors were gathered from a woman aged 80 or older with acute or convalescent COVID-19.

V is TRBV3-1 (or the pseudogene TRBV3-2) and J is TRBJ2-7; D is perhaps TRBD1 (6 bases). Germline-derived CDR1 and CDR2 are LGHDT and YNNKEL (reference sequence). CDR3 length equals 14 residues. Between the trimmed V and J ends, which lost 1 base and 3 bases, there was a span of 10 bases. This chain's CDR3 is CASSQGGQSYEQYF. The CDR3 DNA reads as TGTGCCAGCAGCCAAGGCGGACAGAGCTACGAGCAGTACTTC.

This chain connects TRBV7-9 to TRBJ1-2; perhaps TRBD1 as D (5 bases). V lost 5 bases, J lost 7 bases, and 20 bases lay in between. Germline assignment: CDR1 SEHNR and CDR2 FQNEAQ (reference sequence). This CDR3 contains 15 residues. CDR3 bases: TGTGCCAGCAGCCTCGGGGGGTCACGGGATGGTGGCTACACCTTC. This translates into CASSLGGSRDGGYTF.

The chain combines TRBV7-2 with TRBJ1-4, with a possible D match to TRBD1 (5 bases). Trimming removed 5 bases from V and 6 bases from J, with 13 bases in between. This CDR3 spans 14 amino acids. Germline-derived CDR1 and CDR2 are SGHTA and FQGNSA. CDR3 DNA: TGTGCCAGCAGCCAGAACAGGATACATGAAAAACTGTTTTTT. It codes for CASSQNRIHEKLFF.

CDR3 in DNA: TGCGCCAGCAGCTTGGCCACAGGGCCCTATGGCTACACCTTC. Protein product: CASSLATGPYGYTF. The chain carries TRBV5-1 and TRBJ1-2; D perhaps matches TRBD1 (6 bases). The CDR3 is 14 amino acids. V lost 0 bases to trimming and J lost 4 bases, with 10 bases between them. Germline CDR1 SGHRS, CDR2 YFSETQ.

The chain has TRBV2 and TRBJ2-1; TRBD1 agrees at 7 bases. The V gene end was trimmed by 6 bases and the J gene end by 10 bases; junction bases not matched to a gene: 6. Looked up from germline, CDR1 is SNHLY and CDR2 is FYNNEI. The CDR3 sequence is 12 residues long. The CDR3 region is CASRATGREQFF. The CDR3 coding sequence is TGTGCCAGCAGGGCGACAGGGCGAGAGCAGTTCTTC.